These 29 T cell receptor beta chains came from one sample sequenced in a study of primary melanoma T cells and metastatic recurrence (dated by TCRdb to between 2020 and 2021). The library was produced with the immunoSEQ multiplex PCR assay. The immuneACCESS repertoire file appears here via TCRdb, limited to in-frame rearrangements. These files lack a portion of the clones; in checked studies, under half of the deficit traces to unresolved V genes, and the cause of the others is not known. The sample has about 1,100 clones on record, roughly 87% of them singletons. The top ten clonotypes cover about 4.7% of the sample. The sample consisted of melanoma tumor tissue. These receptors were collected from a human donor with melanoma.

The genes are TRBV5-1 and TRBJ2-1; D call uncertain. Trimming stripped 0 bases from V and 0 bases from J, with 10 bases between. Germline loops: CDR1 SGHRS, CDR2 YFSETQ. The CDR3 consists of 16 residues. CDR3 bases: TGCGCCAGCAGCTTGGGTATCCAGTTCTCCTACAATGAGCAGTTCTTC. Its translation is CASSLGIQFSYNEQFF.

The chain uses TRBV19 and TRBJ2-7, with D hard to call. This CDR3 has 14 amino acids. Germline-derived CDR1 and CDR2 are LNHDA and SQIVND (reference sequence). Trimming shortened V by 6 bases and J by 1 base, and 13 bases separated the two germline ends. CDR3 loop: CASRPDGRSYEQYF. CDR3 bases: TGTGCCAGTAGACCTGACGGTAGGTCCTACGAGCAGTACTTC.

The rearrangement uses TRBV18 and TRBJ2-3; 7 nucleotides align to TRBD2. The CDR3 is made up of 14 amino acids. V trimming: 3 bases; J trimming: 4 bases; junction bases outside the gene matches: 4. Germline V gene lookup returns CDR1 KGHSH and CDR2 LQKENI. The CDR3 nucleotides read TGTGCCAGCTCACCCGGACTAGTTCCAGATACGCAGTATTTT. It encodes CASSPGLVPDTQYF.

The V gene is TRBV30, the J gene TRBJ2-3, with D tentatively TRBD2 (6 bases). Trimming removed 4 bases from V and 2 bases from J, with 16 bases in between. This CDR3 is 15 amino acids long. CDR1 GTSNPN and CDR2 SVGIG come from the germline V gene (reference sequence). The DNA for the CDR3 is TGTGCCTGGATCGGTACCAAGCGGGCCACAGATACGCAGTATTTT. Its protein is CAWIGTKRATDTQYF.

This clone was seen more than once but under ten times. V is TRBV18 and J is TRBJ1-1; D is possibly TRBD1 (5 bases). Germline CDR1 reads KGHSH; CDR2 reads LQKENI. Trimming stripped 2 bases from V and 4 bases from J, with 20 bases between. The CDR3 is 17 amino acids. The CDR3 protein is CASSPSPEGSAVTEAFF. As DNA, the CDR3 is TGTGCCAGCTCACCATCCCCTGAGGGGTCCGCGGTCACTGAAGCTTTCTTT.

The gene calls are TRBV6-8 and TRBJ2-1; weak D call: TRBD1 (8 bases). CDR3 length: 15 amino acids. CDR1 MNHGY and CDR2 SAAAGT come from the germline V gene. Trimming removed 6 bases from V and 8 bases from J, with 20 bases in between. The CDR3 loop is CASRMDRVGGHEQFF. As DNA, the CDR3 is TGTGCCAGCAGAATGGACAGGGTGGGAGGGCATGAGCAGTTCTTC.

V is TRBV19 and J is TRBJ1-5; 9 positions agree with TRBD1. The CDR3 sequence is 14 residues long. Trimming at V came to 6 bases and at J to 4 bases, leaving 4 bases not matched to a gene. Per germline, CDR1 LNHDA and CDR2 SQIVND (reference sequence). CDR3 DNA sequence: TGTGCCAGTAGCGTGGGACAGGGAAATCAGCCCCAGCATTTT. This sequence encodes CASSVGQGNQPQHF.

The chain recombines TRBV18 with TRBJ2-5; TRBD2 aligns across 7 bases. Germline CDR1 is KGHSH and CDR2 is LQKENI. V shed 0 bases, J shed 1 base, and the junction held 2 bases outside the gene matches. The CDR3 runs 15 residues. The DNA for the CDR3 is TGTGCCAGCTCACCACCAGCGGGGAGCCAAGAGACCCAGTACTTC. It codes for CASSPPAGSQETQYF.

The gene calls are TRBV30 and TRBJ2-5, with D perhaps TRBD1 or TRBD2 (5 bases each). This CDR3 has 15 amino acids. Germline loops: CDR1 GTSNPN, CDR2 SVGIG (reference sequence). V lost 5 bases and J lost 1, with 17 bases in between. The CDR3 DNA reads as TGTGCCTGGGTTGGGAGAGGGACGGTCCAAGAGACCCAGTACTTC. It encodes CAWVGRGTVQETQYF.

This chain connects TRBV7-1 to TRBJ2-5, with D perhaps TRBD1 or TRBD2 (6 bases each). TRBV7-1 is an open reading frame, and its role is uncertain. The CDR3 has 15 amino acids. The V and J ends lost 4 bases and 7 bases respectively, with 19 bases between them. In DNA, the CDR3 is TGTGCCAGCAGCTTAGACGGGAGCCAGGGGAGGACCCAGTACTTC. Amino acids: CASSLDGSQGRTQYF.

The chain employs TRBV7-6 and TRBJ1-1; possible D gene TRBD1, 5 bases. Looked up from germline, CDR1 is SGHVS and CDR2 is FNYEAQ. V lost 1 base to trimming and J lost 1 base, with 10 bases between them. This CDR3 contains 15 residues. For the CDR3, the DNA is TGTGCCAGCAGCTTAGGAACAGGAGGGAACACTGAAGCTTTCTTT. Its protein product is CASSLGTGGNTEAFF.

The chain has TRBV5-1 and TRBJ1-2; D is ambiguous. From germline, CDR1 is SGHRS and CDR2 YFSETQ. The V end lost 4 bases, the J end lost 3 bases, and 13 bases lay between the germline ends. The CDR3 contains 14 residues. The CDR3 is CASSHPFKDYGYTF. CDR3 sequence (DNA): TGCGCCAGCAGCCACCCTTTTAAGGACTATGGCTACACCTTC.

The chain carries TRBV6-8 and TRBJ2-7, with 11 bases that match TRBD2. The CDR3 loop spans 14 amino acids. Germline V gene data show CDR1 as MNHGY and CDR2 as SAAAGT. Trimming cost V 6 bases and J 4 bases; bases outside gene matches: 5. CDR3 in amino acids: CASSQLAGAYEQYF. DNA for the CDR3: TGTGCCAGCAGCCAACTAGCGGGAGCGTACGAGCAGTACTTC.

This rearrangement joins TRBV11-3 to TRBJ2-7; D not certain. V was pared by 3 bases and J by 5 bases, with 14 bases between. Germline loops: CDR1 SGHNT, CDR2 YENEEA. CDR3 length equals 14 residues. The CDR3 loop reads CASSLGGLRDEQYF. The CDR3 DNA reads as TGTGCCAGCAGCTTGGGCGGCCTCCGGGACGAGCAGTACTTC.

The rearrangement joins TRBV7-5 to TRBJ2-3; TRBD1 is the table's D call, not checked against the DNA. TRBV7-5 is annotated as a pseudogene. The CDR3 sequence is 15 residues long. CDR3: CASSLVQGLPDTQYF. Written as DNA, the CDR3 is TGTGCCAGCAGCTTAGTACAGGGGTTGCCAGATACGCAGTATTTT.

V and J are TRBV30 and TRBJ1-1, with 10 positions matching TRBD1. The V and J ends lost 8 bases and 4 bases, in that order; junction bases with no gene match: 10. The CDR3 runs to 14 residues. The germline gives CDR1 GTSNPN, CDR2 SVGIG (reference sequence). CDR3 DNA sequence: TGTGCCCGTGAACCGGGACAGGGGATCACTGAAGCTTTCTTT. It translates to CAREPGQGITEAFF.

The J gene is TRBJ1-1, the V gene TRBV19; D gene unclear. The CDR3 is 11 amino acids. Trimming cost V 5 bases and J 8 bases, with 9 bases left between them. The germline gives CDR1 LNHDA, CDR2 SQIVND (reference sequence). In DNA form, the CDR3 reads TGTGCCAGTAGTCCCGGGGTGGAAGCTTTCTTT. This sequence encodes CASSPGVEAFF.

This chain uses TRBV6-8 with TRBJ2-3; 13 positions agree with TRBD2. Germline lookup yields CDR1 MNHGY and CDR2 SAAAGT. This CDR3 spans 15 amino acids. With V trimmed by 6 bases and J by 4 bases, 4 bases remained unmatched. CDR3 sequence: CASRLLAGGPDTQYF. CDR3 nucleotide sequence: TGTGCCAGCAGACTACTAGCGGGGGGGCCAGATACGCAGTATTTT.

Concerning this clone: At one boundary the junction diverges from the germline segment, which might be a read error. This chain joins TRBV7-7 and TRBJ2-5; weak D call: TRBD2 (6 bases). Germline CDR1 reads SSHAT; CDR2 reads FNYEAQ (reference sequence). This CDR3 has 14 amino acids. CDR3 amino acids: CASSLLGGEETQYF. The CDR3 coding sequence is TGTGCTAGCAGCTTACTCGGGGGAGAAGAGACCCAGTACTTC.

The chain joins TRBV6-8 to TRBJ2-7; D is possibly TRBD2 (5 bases). The V gene lost 0 bases and the J gene lost 1 base, with 10 bases spanning the gap. The CDR3 has 15 amino acids. Germline V gene lookup returns CDR1 MNHGY and CDR2 SAAAGT. In DNA form, the CDR3 reads TGTGCCAGCAGTTACTCGATCCCGGGATCCTACGAGCAGTACTTC. Encoded protein: CASSYSIPGSYEQYF.

V gene TRBV11-3 combines with J gene TRBJ1-1, with D tentatively TRBD1 (5 bases). The CDR3 is 14 residues long. Germline CDR1 reads SGHNT; CDR2 reads YENEEA. Trimming took off 5 bases at V and 1 base at J, with 11 bases between the two ends. This CDR3 is CASSRPGENTEAFF. The CDR3 DNA is TGTGCCAGCAGCCGCCCGGGGGAGAACACTGAAGCTTTCTTT.

The chain joins TRBV18 to TRBJ2-5, with D hard to call. The CDR3 is 12 residues long. Trimming took off 5 bases at V and 5 bases at J, with 9 bases between the two ends. From germline, CDR1 is KGHSH and CDR2 LQKENI. The CDR3 is CASSTIRETQYF. DNA of the CDR3: TGTGCCAGCTCAACCATCCGGGAGACCCAGTACTTC. Looking up the rest from reference TRBV18 and TRBJ2-5 gives the full variable domain: NAGVMQNPRHLVRRRGQEARLRCSPMKGHSHVYWYRQLPEEGLKFMVYLQKENIIDESGMPKERFSAEFPKEGPSILRIQQVVRGDSAAYFCASSTIRETQYFGPGTRLLVL.

The chain links TRBV19 to TRBJ2-1; 8 nucleotides match TRBD2. CDR3 length: 15 residues. Germline V gene data show CDR1 as LNHDA and CDR2 as SQIVND (reference sequence). The trim removed 6 bases at V and 4 bases at J, leaving 8 bases unmatched. In nucleotides, the CDR3 is TGTGCCAGTAGCCCGAGGAGCGGGAGTTACAATGAGCAGTTCTTC. The encoded protein is CASSPRSGSYNEQFF.

The chain carries TRBV28 and TRBJ2-1; 12 nucleotides align to TRBD2. The germline V gene has CDR1 MDHEN and CDR2 SYDVKM. Trimming took 5 bases from V and 9 from J; bases not matched to a gene: 5. This CDR3 is built from 14 residues. The CDR3 sequence is CASSLTSGRPEQFF. The CDR3 coding sequence is TGTGCCAGCAGTCTGACTAGCGGGAGACCTGAGCAGTTCTTC.

This chain links TRBV6-7 with TRBJ2-3, with D perhaps given as TRBD1 or TRBD2 (5 bases each). TRBV6-7 is assigned to the ORF class and has an uncertain function. With 10 bases removed from V and 0 bases from J, the gap between germline ends came to 29 bases. The CDR3 runs 19 residues. The CDR3 nucleotides read TGTGCCACCCGAGGGGCAGAGGCCTCTCGGGGTTATAGCACAGATACGCAGTATTTT. It specifies CATRGAEASRGYSTDTQYF.

The rearrangement joins TRBV5-1 to TRBJ2-3, with 9 positions matching TRBD2. Germline values: CDR1 SGHRS, CDR2 YFSETQ. The CDR3 loop spans 18 amino acids. J gave up 2 bases and V 4 bases, and 14 bases lay outside the gene matches. The CDR3 sequence is CASSRSTSSSGATDTQYF. The DNA of the CDR3 is TGCGCCAGCAGCCGAAGCACCTCCTCTAGCGGGGCCACAGATACGCAGTATTTT.

The chain is built from TRBV18 and TRBJ1-1, with D unresolved. This CDR3 spans 13 amino acids. CDR1 is KGHSH and CDR2 is LQKENI in the germline V gene. The V end was cut by 2 bases, the J end by 1 base, with 5 bases between. For the CDR3, the DNA is TGTGCCAGCTCACCAAAAGGGAACACTGAAGCTTTCTTT. Protein product: CASSPKGNTEAFF.

This sequence joins TRBV30 and TRBJ2-7; no definite D call. Germline-derived CDR1 and CDR2 are GTSNPN and SVGIG (reference sequence). The germline V and J ends were trimmed by 4 bases and 5 bases, with 9 bases remaining between them. This CDR3 has 11 amino acids. CDR3 DNA sequence: TGTGCCTGGACCGTCGGAGACGAGCAGTACTTC. It yields the protein CAWTVGDEQYF.

This chain joins TRBV5-1 and TRBJ1-2; unclear D gene. The germline V gene has CDR1 SGHRS and CDR2 YFSETQ. The ends were cut back, 0 bases at V and 3 bases at J, with 9 bases in the middle. The CDR3 has 14 residues. This chain's CDR3 is CASSLAGTHYGYTF. In DNA, the CDR3 is TGCGCCAGCAGCTTGGCGGGTACACACTATGGCTACACCTTC.